This T cell receptor beta chain was retrieved from a study of CD8+CD57+ T cells in acquired aplastic anemia. Study summary: Sorted CD4+ plus CD8+ cells gave DNA averaging 3.2 ug.

Comment on this clonotype: Germline is not matched at one junction end, which may reflect a read error.

The CDR3 is made up of 15 amino acids. Germline V gene sequence: CDR1 SGHTA, CDR2 FQGTGA. Genomic DNA, serving as template, underwent TCR beta VDJ and CDR3 profiling. TCRdb re-derived calls from the reads in MiXCR, one entry per CDR3 protein. Of about 290,000 distinct CDR3 sequences in the sample, around three fifths were seen once. Patients sequenced had flow cytometry evidence of CD8+CD57+ cell expansion. In all patients, the disease was severe acquired aplastic anemia. The sequenced sample consisted of sorted CD4+, CD8+, or CD8+CD57+ T cells (not recorded which) from PBMCs. The chain carries TRBV7-3 and TRBJ2-2; weak D call: TRBD2 (6 bases). This receptor was identified in a human donor with aplastic anemia. The CDR3 region has the DNA TGTGCCAGCAAACCTAGCGCCGCGAACACCGGGGAGCCGTTTTTT. The encoded protein is CASKPSAANTGEPFF.